The clone carrying this TCR beta chain was detected ten times or more. No antigen is known for it. Treatment was busulfan-fludarabine conditioning, a marrow graft, and cyclophosphamide on days +3 and +4. This sample is part of a study of T cells after posttransplantation cyclophosphamide. Broader study findings: Later blood repertoires were often dominated by clones from the donor CD8+ memory compartment. Skin or GI-infiltrating T cells shared few TRB sequences with blood.

The CDR3 has 18 residues. The V gene's germline CDR1 is SGHNT and CDR2 YENEEA. V was trimmed by 3 bases and J by 0 bases, leaving 21 bases between them. The assay was immunoSEQ multiplex PCR, and TCRdb's table has in-frame clones only and misses some. In total the sample includes 15,000 to 20,000 clones, none of them seen once. The TCR comes from a female patient between 30 and 45 years old who received an allogeneic stem cell transplant from a related donor, was CMV-positive, and had no GVHD. Some T cells may be graft donor cells. The source material was PBMCs, sampled after allogeneic stem cell transplant with posttransplant cyclophosphamide. The chain uses TRBV11-3 and TRBJ2-7; D is perhaps TRBD1 (6 bases). CDR3 bases: TGTGCCAGCAGCTTCCCCACCGACGAGACAGGCGCCTCCTACGAGCAGTACTTC. Its translation: CASSFPTDETGASYEQYF.